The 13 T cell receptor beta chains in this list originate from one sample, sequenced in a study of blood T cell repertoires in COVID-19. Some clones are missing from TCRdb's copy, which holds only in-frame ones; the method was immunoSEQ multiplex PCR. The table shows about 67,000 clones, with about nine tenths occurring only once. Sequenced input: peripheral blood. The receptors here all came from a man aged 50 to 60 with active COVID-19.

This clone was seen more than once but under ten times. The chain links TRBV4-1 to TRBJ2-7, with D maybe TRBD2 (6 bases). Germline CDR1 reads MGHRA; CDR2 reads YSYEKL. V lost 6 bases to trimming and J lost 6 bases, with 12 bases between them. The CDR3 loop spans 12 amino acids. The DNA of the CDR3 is TGCGCCAGCAGTACGGCAGCGGGCGAGCAGTACTTC. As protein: CASSTAAGEQYF.

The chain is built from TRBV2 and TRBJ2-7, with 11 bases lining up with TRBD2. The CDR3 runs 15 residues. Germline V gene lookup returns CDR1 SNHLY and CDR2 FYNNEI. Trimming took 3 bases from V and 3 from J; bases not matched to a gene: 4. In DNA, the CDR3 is TGTGCCAGCAGTGATCCCACTAGCGGGGGCTACGAGCAGTACTTC. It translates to CASSDPTSGGYEQYF.

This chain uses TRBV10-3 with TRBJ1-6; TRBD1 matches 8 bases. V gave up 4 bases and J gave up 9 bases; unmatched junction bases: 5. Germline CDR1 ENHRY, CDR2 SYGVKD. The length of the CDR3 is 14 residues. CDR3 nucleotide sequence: TGTGCCATCAGTGGGGGACAGGACCTTTCACCCCTCCACTTT. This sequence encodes CAISGGQDLSPLHF.

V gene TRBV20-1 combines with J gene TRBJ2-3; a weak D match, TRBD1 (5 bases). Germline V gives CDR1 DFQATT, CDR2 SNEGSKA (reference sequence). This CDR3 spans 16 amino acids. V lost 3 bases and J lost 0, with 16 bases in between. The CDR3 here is CSASSFGRASTDTQYF. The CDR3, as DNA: TGCAGTGCTAGTTCATTCGGCAGGGCGAGCACAGATACGCAGTATTTT.

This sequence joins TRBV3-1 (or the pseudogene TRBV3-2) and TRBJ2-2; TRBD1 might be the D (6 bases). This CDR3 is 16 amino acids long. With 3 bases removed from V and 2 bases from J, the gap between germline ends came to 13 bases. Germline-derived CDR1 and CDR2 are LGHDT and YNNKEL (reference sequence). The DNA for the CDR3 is TGTGCCAGCAGCCAGGCCGGGACACCTAACACCGGGGAGCTGTTTTTT. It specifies CASSQAGTPNTGELFF.

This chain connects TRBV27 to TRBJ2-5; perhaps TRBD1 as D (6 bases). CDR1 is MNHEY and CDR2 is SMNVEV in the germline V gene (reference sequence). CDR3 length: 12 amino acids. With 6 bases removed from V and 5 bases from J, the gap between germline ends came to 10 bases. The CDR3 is CASRTGFETQYF. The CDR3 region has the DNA TGTGCCAGCAGAACAGGGTTCGAGACCCAGTACTTC.

In nucleotides, the CDR3 is TGTGCCAGCAGCTTGGCGGGGACTAGCGGCTCCACCGGGGAGCTGTTTTTT. It is translated as CASSLAGTSGSTGELFF. V is TRBV5-4 and J is TRBJ2-2; 11 nucleotides align to TRBD2. Germline assignment: CDR1 SGHNT and CDR2 YYREEE (reference sequence). This CDR3 has 17 amino acids. V lost 0 bases, J lost 4 bases, and 5 bases stayed unmatched.

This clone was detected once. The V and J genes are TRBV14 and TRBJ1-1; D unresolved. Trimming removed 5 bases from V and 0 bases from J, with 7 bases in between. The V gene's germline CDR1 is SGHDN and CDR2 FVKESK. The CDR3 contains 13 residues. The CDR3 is CASSAYMNTEAFF. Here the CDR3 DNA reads TGTGCCAGCAGCGCGTATATGAACACTGAAGCTTTCTTT.

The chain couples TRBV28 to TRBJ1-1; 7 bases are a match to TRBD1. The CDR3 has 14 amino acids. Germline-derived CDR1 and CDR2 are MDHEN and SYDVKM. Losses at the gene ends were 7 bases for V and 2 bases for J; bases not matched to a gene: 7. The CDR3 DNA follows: TGTGCCAGCATTTCCGGGACAGCAAACACTGAAGCTTTCTTT. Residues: CASISGTANTEAFF.

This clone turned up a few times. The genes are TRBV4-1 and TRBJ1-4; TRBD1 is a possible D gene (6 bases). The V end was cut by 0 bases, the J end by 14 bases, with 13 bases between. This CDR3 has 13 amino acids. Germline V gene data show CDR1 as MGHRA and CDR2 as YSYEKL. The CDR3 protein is CASSQEEGGTLFF. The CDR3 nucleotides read TGCGCCAGCAGCCAAGAAGAGGGGGGGACTCTGTTTTTT.

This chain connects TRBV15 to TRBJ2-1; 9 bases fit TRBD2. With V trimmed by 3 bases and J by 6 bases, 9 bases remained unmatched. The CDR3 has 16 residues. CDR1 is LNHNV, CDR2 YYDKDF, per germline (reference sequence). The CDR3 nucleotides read TGTGCCACCAGCAGGCCATCTAGCGGGACCCTCAATGAGCAGTTCTTC. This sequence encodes CATSRPSSGTLNEQFF.

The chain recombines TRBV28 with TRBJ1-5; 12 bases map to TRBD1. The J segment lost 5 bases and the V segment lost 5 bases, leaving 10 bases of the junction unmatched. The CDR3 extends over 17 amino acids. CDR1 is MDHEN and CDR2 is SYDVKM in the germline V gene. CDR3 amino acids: CASSHGTGGGGYQPQHF. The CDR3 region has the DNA TGTGCCAGCAGTCACGGGACAGGGGGCGGTGGGTATCAGCCCCAGCATTTT.

DNA of the CDR3: TGTGCCAGCAGTTTCGGACAGGGGAATGAGCAGTTCTTC. Protein: CASSFGQGNEQFF. The chain has TRBV2 and TRBJ2-1; 9 nucleotides agree with TRBD1. CDR3 size: 13 residues. Germline CDR1 reads SNHLY; CDR2 reads FYNNEI. J lost 7 bases, V lost 5 bases, and 3 bases had no gene match.